This TCR beta chain appears in the sequencing data of a study of T-cell memory formation after mild COVID-19. Whole-study findings and limits: Among contracting clones, CD4+ were mainly CM/EM and CD8+ enriched in EMRA. Balance between CD4 and CD8 was seen in clones contracting day 15 to 85, and a CD4+ lean was seen in later expanders.

This clonotype was observed a handful of times. The target antigen is unknown. V dropped 5 bases and J dropped 2; count of bases not matched to a gene: 10. Germline loops: CDR1 MDHEN, CDR2 SYDVKM. The CDR3 consists of 16 residues. TCRdb re-derived calls from the 5' RACE reads in MiXCR, one entry per CDR3 protein. The sample has fewer than 75,000 distinct CDR3 sequences, approximately 12% seen once. This sequence originates from a man younger than 30 who had mild COVID-19 (a few samples of this study predate the infection). Cell type and time point are not known. This sequence joins TRBV28 and TRBJ2-3; TRBD2 matches at 7 bases. Sequencing was performed on PBMCs or a T cell subset sorted from them (not recorded which). CDR3 bases: TGTGCCAGCAGTCTCGGGCGAGCGGGGCTCACAGATACGCAGTATTTT. Protein: CASSLGRAGLTDTQYF.